Below, 31 T cell receptor beta chains from the same sample are listed, as sequenced in a study of early T cells in non-severe SARS-CoV-2 infection. TCRdb analysed the 5' RACE reads with MiXCR anew, one entry per CDR3 protein. This table has over 85,000 distinct CDR3 sequences, over 9.5% appearing once. The sample consisted of whole blood, taken at baseline. The receptors were sampled from an adult who was a healthcare worker with PCR-confirmed SARS-CoV-2 infection or an uninfected control (not recorded which).

This clonotype showed up just a few times. The chain links TRBV4-1 to TRBJ2-1; D is undetermined. The V end was cut by 0 bases, the J end by 0 bases, with 12 bases between. This CDR3 has 17 residues. The germline CDR1 and CDR2 sequences are MGHRA and YSYEKL. The CDR3 DNA is TGCGCCAGCAGCCAAGACCCGGTCCAAAGCTCCTACAATGAGCAGTTCTTC. Residues: CASSQDPVQSSYNEQFF.

This clonotype was seen at least ten times. The chain uses TRBV5-1 and TRBJ2-1; D is unresolved. Trimming removed 0 bases at V and 10 bases at J, with 23 bases between. The CDR3 loop spans 17 amino acids. CDR1 is SGHRS, CDR2 YFSETQ, per germline. The DNA of the CDR3 is TGCGCCAGCAGCTTGGCCGGTATGCCTAGGGAAATTGAGGAGCAGTTCTTC. Translation: CASSLAGMPREIEEQFF.

CDR3 coding DNA: TGTGCCAGCAGTTTCTCCGGGACAGGGTCCACCTACGAGCAGTACTTC. The encoded protein is CASSFSGTGSTYEQYF. The rearrangement links TRBV28 to TRBJ2-7, with TRBD1 matching over 9 bases. The CDR3 covers 16 residues. In germline, CDR1 is MDHEN, CDR2 SYDVKM. The junction had 8 bases not matched to a gene; V was cut back by 3 bases and J by 2 bases.

The chain carries TRBV19 and TRBJ2-7, with D maybe TRBD1 (7 bases). Trimming removed 3 bases at V and 1 base at J, with 13 bases between. Germline V gene lookup returns CDR1 LNHDA and CDR2 SQIVND (reference sequence). This CDR3 has 15 amino acids. The DNA for the CDR3 is TGTGCCAGTAGTATTTGGCAGGGGGGTTCCTACGAGCAGTACTTC. This codes for CASSIWQGGSYEQYF. Complete variable domain (other parts from reference TRBV19 and TRBJ2-7): DGGITQSPKYLFRKEGQNVTLSCEQNLNHDAMYWYRQDPGQGLRLIYYSQIVNDFQKGDIAEGYSVSREKKESFPLTVTSAQKNPTAFYLCASSIWQGGSYEQYFGPGTRLTVT.

The genes are TRBV7-6 and TRBJ2-2; D ambiguous. CDR1 is SGHVS and CDR2 is FNYEAQ in the germline V gene. Trimming took 3 bases from V and 3 from J, leaving 8 bases between them. The CDR3 length is 14 residues. In DNA form, the CDR3 reads TGTGCCAGCAGCTTGGGCGGAGACACCGGGGAGCTGTTTTTT. Protein product: CASSLGGDTGELFF.

V and J are TRBV7-2 and TRBJ2-1; 11 positions agree with TRBD2. The CDR3 sequence is 15 residues long. In germline, CDR1 is SGHTA, CDR2 FQGNSA. V lost 7 bases, J lost 9 bases, and 11 bases stayed unmatched. CDR3 nucleotide sequence: TGTGCCAGCAACGATCTTAGCGGGAGGGATAGTGAGCAGTTCTTC. Translation: CASNDLSGRDSEQFF.

The CDR3 is CASSLAITLAGVHEQYF. DNA for the CDR3: TGTGCCAGCAGCTTAGCCATTACACTAGCGGGGGTCCACGAGCAGTACTTC. The J gene is TRBJ2-7, the V gene TRBV7-9; 11 bases are shared with TRBD2. This CDR3 region has 17 residues. CDR1 and CDR2 (germline): SEHNR, FQNEAQ (reference sequence). V lost 0 bases to trimming and J lost 5 bases; unmatched junction nucleotides: 9. Drawing the rest from reference TRBV7-9 and TRBJ2-7, the complete variable domain is DTGVSQNPRHKITKRGQNVTFRCDPISEHNRLYWYRQTLGQGPEFLTYFQNEAQLEKSRLLSDRFSAERPKGSFSTLEIQRTEQGDSAMYLCASSLAITLAGVHEQYFGPGTRLTVT.

The chain employs TRBV4-2 and TRBJ2-7; the D is unclear. Germline CDR1 LGHNA, CDR2 YNFKEQ. The CDR3 contains 13 residues. V was shortened by 1 base and J by 6 bases, with 10 bases between the two germline ends. Written as DNA, the CDR3 is TGTGCCAGCAGCCAAGGGACCTCGGGCGAGCAGTACTTC. This sequence encodes CASSQGTSGEQYF.

In its sample, this clonotype was seen a few times. The CDR3 DNA follows: TGCAGTGCTAGAGTTGAGGGACAGTTTTACTATGGCTACACCTTC. Protein: CSARVEGQFYYGYTF. This sequence joins TRBV20-1 and TRBJ1-2; the match to TRBD1 covers 7 bases. CDR3 length: 15 residues. The V gene's germline CDR1 is DFQATT and CDR2 SNEGSKA (reference sequence). Trimming removed 1 base from V and 3 bases from J; junction bases left unmatched: 8.

This clonotype has a handful of counts. The V call is TRBV19, the J call TRBJ2-5; a weak D match, TRBD2 (5 bases). Germline loops: CDR1 LNHDA, CDR2 SQIVND (reference sequence). The CDR3 has 13 residues. V was pared by 2 bases and J by 5 bases, with 9 bases between. CDR3 nucleotide sequence: TGTGCCAGTAGTATAAGTAGCGCCGAGACCCAGTACTTC. Protein: CASSISSAETQYF.

With regard to this clonotype: A junction end diverges from the germline sequence, so it may reflect a read error. This chain links TRBV12-3 or TRBV12-4 with TRBJ1-1, with D possibly being TRBD1 (6 bases). CDR3 length equals 16 residues. The CDR3 region has the DNA TGTGCCAGCAGTCTAGCGTCAGGGGCCGTGAACACTGAAGCTTTCTTT. Its translation is CASSLASGAVNTEAFF.

In this sample, this clonotype turned up a few times. The chain combines TRBV6-6 with TRBJ2-2; TRBD2 is a possible D gene (6 bases). V was cut by 0 bases and J by 1 base, with 12 bases left in between. Germline V gene data show CDR1 as MNHNY and CDR2 as SVGAGI (reference sequence). The CDR3 is made up of 17 amino acids. CDR3 nucleotide sequence: TGTGCCAGCAGTTACTCGATACGGGGGTGGAACACCGGGGAGCTGTTTTTT. Translated, it gives CASSYSIRGWNTGELFF.

This clonotype came up a few times. V is TRBV20-1 and J is TRBJ2-7, with TRBD2 matching over 8 bases. The length of the CDR3 is 14 residues. With V trimmed by 4 bases and J by 3 bases, 8 bases remained unmatched. Germline V gene sequence: CDR1 DFQATT, CDR2 SNEGSKA (reference sequence). The CDR3 DNA is TGCAGTGCTACCGCCCCGGGGGGGGGCTACGAGCAGTACTTC. Amino acid sequence: CSATAPGGGYEQYF.

The rearrangement joins TRBV5-1 to TRBJ1-1; TRBD1 might be the D (5 bases). The V gene lost 2 bases and the J gene lost 1 base, with 15 bases spanning the gap. The CDR3 is 16 amino acids. CDR1 is SGHRS, CDR2 YFSETQ, per germline. The CDR3 spells CASSFGGPLRNTEAFF. DNA for the CDR3: TGCGCCAGCAGCTTTGGGGGTCCACTCAGGAACACTGAAGCTTTCTTT.

This chain connects TRBV20-1 to TRBJ1-1; D is perhaps TRBD1 (5 bases). Germline V gene sequence: CDR1 DFQATT, CDR2 SNEGSKA (reference sequence). CDR3 size: 12 residues. V lost 2 bases to trimming and J lost 5 bases, with 9 bases between them. The CDR3 sequence: CSARSGLTEAFF. The CDR3 bases are TGCAGTGCTAGATCGGGACTGACTGAAGCTTTCTTT.

This clonotype was counted many times. J is TRBJ1-1 and V is TRBV18; a possible D gene is TRBD1 (5 bases). Trimming shortened V by 6 bases and J by 1 base, and 12 bases separated the two germline ends. From germline, CDR1 is KGHSH and CDR2 LQKENI. The CDR3 length is 14 residues. CDR3 in DNA: TGTGCCAGCTCGCCTCAAGGGGAGAACACTGAAGCTTTCTTT. Amino acids: CASSPQGENTEAFF.

This clonotype was recorded many times. This chain joins TRBV28 and TRBJ2-7; the D gene is possibly TRBD1 (5 bases). V lost 4 bases and J 3 bases, leaving 13 bases between the germline ends. Germline V gene lookup returns CDR1 MDHEN and CDR2 SYDVKM. The CDR3 loop spans 14 amino acids. CDR3 protein: CASSSRQRYYEQYF. For the CDR3, the DNA is TGTGCCAGCAGTTCTCGACAGAGATACTACGAGCAGTACTTC.

The chain has TRBV6-1 and TRBJ1-1, with unresolved D. CDR3 length equals 13 residues. Looked up from germline, CDR1 is MNHNS and CDR2 is SASEGT. Trimming pared 11 bases from V and 0 bases from J, leaving 13 bases between. In DNA form, the CDR3 reads TGTGCCGAGGCACCCGGCGTGAACACTGAAGCTTTCTTT. Translation gives CAEAPGVNTEAFF.

This clonotype was counted only a few times. CDR3: CASSPISTDTQYF. As DNA, the CDR3 is TGTGCCAGCTCACCAATTTCCACAGATACGCAGTATTTT. J is TRBJ2-3 and V is TRBV18; D unclear. The germline V gene has CDR1 KGHSH and CDR2 LQKENI. CDR3 length: 13 amino acids. V dropped 2 bases and J dropped 2 bases, with 5 bases sitting between them.

There are a few counts of this clonotype. The chain recombines TRBV6-2 or TRBV6-3 with TRBJ2-5, with 7 bases that match TRBD2. V was pared by 7 bases and J by 2 bases, with 13 bases of the junction left unmatched. In germline, CDR1 is MNHEY, CDR2 SVGEGT. There are 16 residues in the CDR3. The CDR3 spells CASTLSLAALQETQYF. The CDR3 nucleotides read TGTGCCAGCACCCTCTCTCTAGCGGCACTACAAGAGACCCAGTACTTC.

This clonotype was recorded a few times. V usage is TRBV2 and J usage is TRBJ1-1; D not certain. The CDR3 has 13 amino acids. Germline loops: CDR1 SNHLY, CDR2 FYNNEI. Trimming left V 7 bases short and J 4 bases short, with 13 bases between. Here the CDR3 reads CASMREGGTEAFF. The CDR3 DNA is TGTGCCAGCATGAGGGAGGGAGGCACTGAAGCTTTCTTT.

This clonotype showed up just a few times. This chain connects TRBV6-5 to TRBJ1-1; D remains unclear. The CDR3 runs 15 residues. V gave up 5 bases and J gave up 6 bases, with 19 bases separating them. Germline V gene sequence: CDR1 MNHEY, CDR2 SVGAGI. The CDR3 protein is CASSPVVPPNAEAFF. CDR3 nucleotides: TGTGCCAGCAGTCCGGTTGTCCCCCCCAACGCTGAAGCTTTCTTT.

This clonotype has a count of ten or more. The genes are TRBV7-2 and TRBJ1-3, with D possibly TRBD1 on 6 matching bases. CDR1 and CDR2 from the germline V gene are SGHTA and FQGNSA. The V end was cut by 5 bases, the J end by 1 base, with 15 bases between. The CDR3 sequence is 16 residues long. CDR3 nucleotides: TGTGCCAGCAGCATCCGAACAGGGAATTCTGGAAACACCATATATTTT. It specifies CASSIRTGNSGNTIYF.

This clonotype was found a few times. This sequence joins TRBV20-1 and TRBJ2-7; 9 bases match TRBD1. V lost 0 bases, J lost 13 bases, and 4 bases stayed unmatched. CDR1 and CDR2 from the germline V gene are DFQATT and SNEGSKA (reference sequence). The CDR3 runs 11 residues. The chain's CDR3 is CSARDRDRDYF. The CDR3 nucleotides are TGCAGTGCTAGAGATAGGGACAGGGACTACTTC.

At least ten counts were recorded for this clonotype. The chain has TRBV2 and TRBJ1-2; D gene unclear. The CDR3 has 14 residues. V lost 5 bases and J 8 bases, leaving 18 bases between the germline ends. The V gene's germline CDR1 is SNHLY and CDR2 FYNNEI. CDR3 nucleotide sequence: TGTGCCAGCAGTCCAAATGTGGGGATTCGAGGCTACACCTTC. It encodes CASSPNVGIRGYTF.

This clonotype was picked up many times. The chain joins TRBV5-1 to TRBJ1-4, with D uncertain. The CDR3 length is 13 residues. CDR1 and CDR2 from the germline V gene are SGHRS and YFSETQ. The V and J ends lost 0 bases and 5 bases respectively, with 5 bases between them. The CDR3: CASSLEPNEKLFF. CDR3 sequence (DNA): TGCGCCAGCAGCTTGGAACCGAATGAAAAACTGTTTTTT.

The sample holds a few counts of this clonotype. This chain connects TRBV10-3 to TRBJ1-1; D ambiguous. V lost 0 bases and J 3 bases, leaving 8 bases between the germline ends. The germline CDR1 and CDR2 sequences are ENHRY and SYGVKD. The CDR3 has 14 residues. CDR3 in amino acids: CAISESVADTEAFF. CDR3 in DNA: TGTGCCATCAGTGAGTCGGTCGCAGACACTGAAGCTTTCTTT.

The chain carries TRBV5-1 and TRBJ2-7, with a weak D call TRBD1 (7 bases). The length of the CDR3 is 15 residues. V lost 0 bases to trimming and J lost 4 bases, with 14 bases between them. Germline V CDR1 and CDR2: SGHRS, YFSETQ. The CDR3 loop is CASSLEAGQRYEQYF. CDR3 DNA sequence: TGCGCCAGCAGCTTGGAGGCGGGACAGAGATACGAGCAGTACTTC. The variable domain in full, completed from reference TRBV5-1 and TRBJ2-7, reads KAGVTQTPRYLIKTRGQQVTLSCSPISGHRSVSWYQQTPGQGLQFLFEYFSETQRNKGNFPGRFSGRQFSNSRSEMNVSTLELGDSALYLCASSLEAGQRYEQYFGPGTRLTVT.

In this sample, this clonotype turned up a few times. This rearrangement joins TRBV12-3 or TRBV12-4 to TRBJ2-1; D possibly corresponds to TRBD2 (5 bases). Trimming took 3 bases from V and 10 from J, leaving 7 bases between them. The CDR3 is made up of 11 amino acids. The CDR3 DNA is TGTGCCAGCAGTTTGACGGGGGAGCAGTTCTTC. Its translation is CASSLTGEQFF.

CDR3 in DNA: TGCAGTGCTAGAGATCGGCAGGGGAGTGAGACCCAGTACTTC. This codes for CSARDRQGSETQYF. The genes are TRBV20-1 and TRBJ2-5; D is perhaps TRBD1 (6 bases). This CDR3 contains 14 residues. Germline values: CDR1 DFQATT, CDR2 SNEGSKA (reference sequence). The ends were cut back, 0 bases at V and 5 bases at J, with 13 bases in the middle.

This clonotype has only a few counts. V usage is TRBV5-1 and J usage is TRBJ1-1; D unclear. The CDR3 totals 12 residues. Germline lookup yields CDR1 SGHRS and CDR2 YFSETQ. Trimming removed 4 bases from V and 7 bases from J, with 11 bases in between. CDR3 coding DNA: TGCGCCAGCAGCCGGGAAGGAGATGAAGCTTTCTTT. Translation: CASSREGDEAFF.